One sample yielded the 26 T cell receptor beta chains listed below, sequenced in a study of PD-L1 blockade in urothelial cancer. The time point was: pretreatment peripheral blood. The repertoire was sequenced with immunoSEQ multiplex PCR; TCRdb's copy has only in-frame clones and lacks some. This repertoire shows about 79,000 clones, more than 75% found once; its top ten account for more than 12%. This specimen consisted of PBMCs, obtained around atezolizumab (anti-PD-L1) treatment. All receptors come from a man between 60 and 70 years old with urothelial cancer.

This chain joins TRBV5-1 and TRBJ1-2; D is perhaps TRBD1 (5 bases). Trimming cost V 3 bases and J 3 bases, with 18 bases left between them. Germline CDR1 reads SGHRS; CDR2 reads YFSETQ. CDR3 length: 16 residues. The CDR3, as DNA: TGCGCCAGCAGCTACAACGGTTGGGGCCTAGACTATGGCTACACCTTC. Translation: CASSYNGWGLDYGYTF.

The chain is built from TRBV12-2 and TRBJ1-2; whether TRBD1, the table's D call, matches the DNA was not checked. TRBV12-2 is marked as a pseudogene. The CDR3 is 16 residues long. The CDR3 DNA sequence: TGTGCAAGTCGCCCCCCCGCAGGGCGGAACTACTATGGCTACACCTTC. It encodes CASRPPAGRNYYGYTF.

The J gene is TRBJ1-1, the V gene TRBV30, with D possibly matching TRBD1 (6 bases). The germline gives CDR1 GTSNPN, CDR2 SVGIG (reference sequence). The CDR3 consists of 14 residues. The V end was cut by 2 bases, the J end by 3 bases, with 13 bases between. This CDR3 reads CAWSMGTWDTEAFF. CDR3 coding DNA: TGTGCCTGGAGTATGGGGACATGGGACACTGAAGCTTTCTTT.

Note on this clone: Other DNA sequences of this sample code for an identical CDR3. This chain links TRBV30 with TRBJ2-7, with D unclear. Germline assignment: CDR1 GTSNPN and CDR2 SVGIG (reference sequence). Trimming left V 0 bases short and J 4 bases short, with 7 bases between. There are 12 residues in the CDR3. CDR3 protein: CAWSVSRYEQYF. The CDR3 bases are TGTGCCTGGAGTGTCTCCAGATACGAGCAGTACTTC.

V is TRBV4-1 and J is TRBJ2-5; 12 bases line up with TRBD2. J gave up 1 base and V 3 bases, and 15 bases lay outside the gene matches. The CDR3 length is 20 residues. Germline V gene sequence: CDR1 MGHRA, CDR2 YSYEKL. The CDR3: CASSHPGFLAGGGGQETQYF. CDR3 coding DNA: TGCGCCAGCAGCCACCCTGGGTTTCTAGCGGGGGGGGGTGGCCAAGAGACCCAGTACTTC.

V is TRBV29-1 and J is TRBJ2-5; 9 bases agree with TRBD1. CDR1 is SQVTM and CDR2 is ANQGSEA in the germline V gene. Germline trimming cut 4 bases from V and 3 bases from J; bases unmatched to any gene: 0. This CDR3 spans 12 amino acids. The CDR3 DNA follows: TGCAGCGTTGGGACAGGGGAAGAGACCCAGTACTTC. It codes for CSVGTGEETQYF.

This sequence joins TRBV5-4 and TRBJ2-3; 8 bases are shared with TRBD2. CDR3 size: 14 residues. Germline-derived CDR1 and CDR2 are SGHNT and YYREEE (reference sequence). V was clipped by 2 bases and J by 6 bases; unmatched bases: 5. CDR3 in DNA: TGTGCCAGCAGCTTCGGGGGGGCCACTGATACGCAGTATTTT. As protein: CASSFGGATDTQYF.

V and J are TRBV7-2 and TRBJ2-5, with 9 bases matching TRBD2. V lost 1 base to trimming and J lost 5 bases; unmatched junction nucleotides: 11. The germline gives CDR1 SGHTA, CDR2 FQGNSA. The CDR3 runs 17 residues. The CDR3 here is CASSLVGTAGGRETQYF. CDR3 DNA: TGTGCCAGCAGCTTAGTTGGCACGGCGGGGGGGCGGGAGACCCAGTACTTC.

The V call is TRBV9, the J call TRBJ2-2; D possibly corresponds to TRBD1 (5 bases). The V end lost 4 bases, the J end lost 6 bases, and 10 bases lay between the germline ends. From germline, CDR1 is SGDLS and CDR2 YYNGEE. The CDR3 length is 13 residues. The CDR3 protein is CASSNRQSGELFF. The CDR3 bases are TGTGCCAGCAGCAACCGACAGTCCGGGGAGCTGTTTTTT.

The chain employs TRBV4-2 and TRBJ1-2; D possibly corresponds to TRBD1 (6 bases). Germline CDR1 and CDR2: LGHNA and YNFKEQ. V was clipped by 3 bases and J by 8 bases, with 16 bases between them. This CDR3 has 14 residues. CDR3 region: CASSHSKGEGGYTF. CDR3 DNA sequence: TGTGCCAGCAGCCACTCAAAGGGGGAGGGGGGCTACACCTTC.

The rearrangement joins TRBV4-3 to TRBJ2-2; 16 bases are a match to TRBD2. The germline V gene has CDR1 LGHNA and CDR2 YSLEER. The length of the CDR3 is 17 residues. The trim removed 3 bases at V and 5 bases at J, leaving 3 bases unmatched. DNA of the CDR3: TGCGCCAGCAGCCAGGGACTAGCGGGGGGGCGTACCGGGGAGCTGTTTTTT. Translated, it gives CASSQGLAGGRTGELFF.

The chain recombines TRBV7-6 with TRBJ2-7; tentatively, D is TRBD1 (6 bases). This CDR3 region has 13 residues. Trimming stripped 5 bases from V and 2 bases from J, with 10 bases between. CDR1 is SGHVS, CDR2 FNYEAQ, per germline. CDR3 in DNA: TGTGCCAGCAGCAGGGGGTTGCCCTACGAGCAGTACTTC. This encodes CASSRGLPYEQYF.

Remarks on this clone: Germline and junction disagree at one end, which may indicate a read error. V is TRBV5-8 and J is TRBJ1-4; 9 bases map to TRBD1. The germline gives CDR1 SGHTS, CDR2 YDEGEE. The CDR3 has 15 amino acids. CDR3 nucleotide sequence: TGTGCCAGCACCTTGCCCGGACAGGGGAATGAAAAACTGTTTTTT. Amino acids: CASTLPGQGNEKLFF.

V usage is TRBV7-9 and J usage is TRBJ2-3; 9 positions match TRBD2. There are 16 residues in the CDR3. The germline V gene has CDR1 SEHNR and CDR2 FQNEAQ (reference sequence). The junction had 8 bases not matched to a gene; V was cut back by 5 bases and J by 2 bases. Here the CDR3 DNA reads TGTGCCAGCAGCGGTCCGCGGGGGGGCTACACAGATACGCAGTATTTT. This sequence encodes CASSGPRGGYTDTQYF.

The genes are TRBV5-1 and TRBJ2-7; perhaps TRBD1 as D (6 bases). The CDR3 consists of 14 residues. Germline lookup yields CDR1 SGHRS and CDR2 YFSETQ. V lost 5 bases and J 2 bases, leaving 14 bases between the germline ends. The CDR3: CASSSYRDPYEQYF. The CDR3 DNA is TGCGCCAGCAGTTCCTACAGGGATCCCTACGAGCAGTACTTC.

The chain joins TRBV2 to TRBJ1-6; TRBD1 matches at 9 bases. CDR3 length: 15 amino acids. The junction had 5 bases not matched to a gene; V was cut back by 4 bases and J by 7 bases. CDR1 is SNHLY and CDR2 is FYNNEI in the germline V gene. This chain's CDR3 is CASSGDRAGNSPLHF. The DNA for the CDR3 is TGTGCCAGCAGTGGGGACAGGGCAGGAAATTCACCCCTCCACTTT.

This chain uses TRBV7-2 with TRBJ2-5, with D perhaps matching TRBD1 (5 bases). This CDR3 contains 16 residues. Deletions cut 3 bases from V and 7 bases from J, with 21 bases between. Germline assignment: CDR1 SGHTA and CDR2 FQGNSA. For the CDR3, the DNA is TGTGCCAGCAGCTTCCCCCTCCAGGGTCGGTTTGGGACCCAGTACTTC. The encoded protein is CASSFPLQGRFGTQYF.

The J gene is TRBJ2-2, the V gene TRBV2; 8 bases agree with TRBD2. There are 15 residues in the CDR3. Trimming at V came to 2 bases and at J to 8 bases, leaving 7 bases not matched to a gene. Germline loops: CDR1 SNHLY, CDR2 FYNNEI. The CDR3 DNA sequence: TGTGCCAGCAGTGAACTTCGGGGGGGCCGGGGGGAGCTGTTTTTT. Translating it yields CASSELRGGRGELFF.

The V call is TRBV4-3, the J call TRBJ1-4; 10 nucleotides agree with TRBD1. Germline CDR1 reads LGHNA; CDR2 reads YSLEER. V shed 0 bases and J 6 bases; nucleotides not matched to a gene: 7. CDR3 size: 17 residues. This CDR3 is CASSQEDRGNDDEKLFF. CDR3 in DNA: TGCGCCAGCAGCCAAGAGGACAGGGGGAATGATGATGAAAAACTGTTTTTT.

Here the CDR3 reads CASTRGDNSYEQYF. Here the CDR3 DNA reads TGCGCCAGTACCCGGGGGGACAACTCCTACGAGCAGTACTTC. The chain employs TRBV5-1 and TRBJ2-7, with D maybe TRBD2 (7 bases). V dropped 8 bases and J dropped 0 bases, with 15 bases sitting between them. CDR1 SGHRS and CDR2 YFSETQ come from the germline V gene. The CDR3 loop spans 14 amino acids.

To note about this clone: Its ends do not fully match the called genes, so a read error is possible. The V gene is TRBV9, the J gene TRBJ1-1; 7 bases are shared with TRBD1. Germline V lookup: CDR1 SGDLS, CDR2 YYNGEE. This CDR3 region has 14 residues. CDR3 nucleotides: TGTGCCAGCAGCGTAAGACAGGGAGGTACTGAAACTTTCTTT. Its protein is CASSVRQGGTETFF.

This chain joins TRBV5-4 and TRBJ2-7, with D unresolved. V lost 0 bases and J lost 0, with 13 bases in between. This CDR3 contains 16 residues. From germline, CDR1 is SGHNT and CDR2 YYREEE (reference sequence). The CDR3 spells CASSLGSQISSYEQYF. The CDR3 nucleotides read TGTGCCAGCAGCTTGGGGTCCCAAATCAGCTCCTACGAGCAGTACTTC.

The V and J genes are TRBV9 and TRBJ2-2; TRBD1 agrees at 7 bases. J was trimmed by 0 bases and V by 3 bases; bases with no gene match: 5. Looked up from germline, CDR1 is SGDLS and CDR2 is YYNGEE. CDR3 length equals 16 residues. CDR3 coding DNA: TGTGCCAGCAGCGAGGGGACAGCACCGAACACCGGGGAGCTGTTTTTT. The encoded protein is CASSEGTAPNTGELFF. The full variable domain, completed using reference TRBV9 and TRBJ2-2, is DSGVTQTPKHLITATGQRVTLRCSPRSGDLSVYWYQQSLDQGLQFLIQYYNGEERAKGNILERFSAQQFPDLHSELNLSSLELGDSALYFCASSEGTAPNTGELFFGEGSRLTVL.

This chain joins TRBV5-6 and TRBJ1-2, with D possibly matching TRBD1 (5 bases). Germline CDR1 reads SGHDT; CDR2 reads YYEEEE. The CDR3 covers 14 residues. V lost 3 bases to trimming and J lost 3 bases, with 12 bases between them. The CDR3 loop reads CASSSGPADYGYTF. The CDR3 region has the DNA TGTGCCAGCAGCTCAGGGCCGGCGGACTATGGCTACACCTTC.

The J gene is TRBJ1-2, the V gene TRBV19; D might be TRBD1 (6 bases). The V gene's germline CDR1 is LNHDA and CDR2 SQIVND (reference sequence). The CDR3 sequence is 15 residues long. Trimming stripped 5 bases from V and 2 bases from J, with 15 bases between. CDR3 sequence reads: CASSLSTGTNYGYTF. Here the CDR3 DNA reads TGTGCCAGTAGTCTCTCGACAGGAACCAACTATGGCTACACCTTC.

The DNA of the CDR3 is TGCGCCAGCAGCGCGAACAGGGAACCCTACAATGAGCAGTTCTTC. This gives the protein CASSANREPYNEQFF. J is TRBJ2-1 and V is TRBV5-1; a possible D gene is TRBD1 (6 bases). V lost 4 bases and J lost 2, with 13 bases in between. This CDR3 comprises 15 residues. Per germline, CDR1 SGHRS and CDR2 YFSETQ.